The following is a TCR beta chain sequence with its context. Living in 24 US areas, the participants were between about 18 and 100 years of age. Cohorts were assigned according to the clinical history that participants reported. Resolution of symptoms, clearance, or two negative PCRs was present in recovered Cohort 3 donors. The source of the sample is a study of blood T cell repertoires in COVID-19. About the research overall: T cells, B-cell-depleted T cells, or PBMCs provided the cDNA or gDNA that served as material.

The CDR3 is 18 residues long. Per the germline V gene, CDR1 is GTSNPN and CDR2 is SVGIG (reference sequence). V dropped 3 bases and J dropped 4 bases, with 27 bases sitting between them. Sequencing used immunoSEQ multiplex PCR; TCRdb keeps in-frame clones, though not all of them. The repertoire includes 150,000 to 200,000 clones, about 84% of them detected once, and about 5.6% sits in the top ten. The rearrangement uses TRBV30 and TRBJ1-1, with a tentative D call TRBD1 (6 bases). The sequenced sample was PBMCs or T cells enriched from blood (not recorded which). This sequence was found in a middle-aged man who had recovered from COVID-19. The DNA for the CDR3 is TGTGCCTGGAGCAAAGGGGGTCGGGGGGCGCGCTTAGTCACTGAAGCTTTCTTT. Residues: CAWSKGGRGARLVTEAFF.